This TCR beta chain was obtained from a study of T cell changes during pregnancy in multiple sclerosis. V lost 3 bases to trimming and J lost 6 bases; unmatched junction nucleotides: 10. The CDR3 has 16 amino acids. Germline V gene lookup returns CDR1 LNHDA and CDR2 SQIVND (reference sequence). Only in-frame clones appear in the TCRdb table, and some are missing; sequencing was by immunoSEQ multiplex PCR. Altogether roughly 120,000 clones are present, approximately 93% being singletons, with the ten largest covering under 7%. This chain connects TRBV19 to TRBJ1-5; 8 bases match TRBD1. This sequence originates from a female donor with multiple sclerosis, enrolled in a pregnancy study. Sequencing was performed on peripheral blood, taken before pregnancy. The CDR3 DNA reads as TGTGCCAGTAGTATTAGAGAAACAGGGGGGCCTCAGCCCCAGCATTTT. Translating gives CASSIRETGGPQPQHF.